The clone carrying this T cell receptor (beta chain) was counted ten times or more. Its antigen is unknown. This record belongs to a study of spatial heterogeneity in lung cancer. Whole-study context: The average count in raw reads for each unique TCR and UMI combination exceeded nine appearances.

Germline CDR1 KGHDR, CDR2 SFDVKD. V gave up 5 bases and J gave up 5 bases, with 12 bases separating them. The CDR3 extends over 14 amino acids. Broader study findings: At tumor resection, ubiquitous expanded TCRs were detected in blood more often than later.

The sample's time point: sample taken at primary tumor resection. Material for sequencing was whole RNA from tumor, nontumor lung or frozen PBMC, left unsorted. A single record per CDR3 protein comes from TCRdb applying MiXCR to the 5' RACE reads. The sample contains 39,000 or so distinct CDR3 sequences, 6.5% to 8.5% of which appear only once. V and J are TRBV24-1 and TRBJ2-1; the D gene is possibly TRBD2 (6 bases). This TCR derives from a male donor with early-stage non-small cell lung cancer. The sequencing here drew on PBMCs, taken at surgery. The CDR3 sequence: CATSGGSGNNEQFF. In DNA, the CDR3 is TGTGCCACCAGTGGTGGTAGCGGCAACAATGAGCAGTTCTTC.